These 8 T cell receptor beta chains share one sample of origin, sequenced in a study of early T cells in non-severe SARS-CoV-2 infection (dated by TCRdb to about 2021). Libraries were made using 5' RACE. The sequencing machine was a NextSeq 500. TCRdb passed the public sequencing reads through fastp at Q25 and MiXCR, retaining productive beta sequences. Merged by CDR3 protein, the rows form single entries marked with the most common genes and DNA. For this sample the table gives more than 35,000 distinct CDR3 sequences, of which roughly 5.7% were detected only once. The top ten constitute roughly 4.5% of the sample. The specimen sequenced was whole blood. The receptors here all came from an adult who was a healthcare worker with PCR-confirmed SARS-CoV-2 infection or an uninfected control (not recorded which).

This clonotype was observed many times. The J gene is TRBJ2-7, the V gene TRBV27, with a tentative D call TRBD1 (5 bases). Trimming took 4 bases from V and 0 from J, leaving 19 bases between them. CDR1 is MNHEY, CDR2 SMNVEV, per germline (reference sequence). The CDR3 totals 17 residues. The CDR3 loop reads CASSSRQSRGGSYEQYF. In DNA form, the CDR3 reads TGTGCCAGCAGTTCGCGGCAGAGTAGGGGTGGCTCCTACGAGCAGTACTTC.

The chain couples TRBV27 to TRBJ2-7; D gene unclear. This CDR3 comprises 14 residues. V lost 6 bases and J 0 bases, leaving 12 bases between the germline ends. The germline V gene has CDR1 MNHEY and CDR2 SMNVEV (reference sequence). Here the CDR3 reads CASSETSSSYEQYF. CDR3 sequence (DNA): TGTGCCAGCAGCGAGACCTCCTCCTCCTACGAGCAGTACTTC.

The sample holds many counts of this clonotype. The chain employs TRBV5-1 and TRBJ1-1; D perhaps matches TRBD1 (6 bases). Per the germline V gene, CDR1 is SGHRS and CDR2 is YFSETQ. The CDR3 runs 15 residues. V was trimmed by 4 bases and J by 4 bases, leaving 17 bases between them. The DNA of the CDR3 is TGCGCCAGCAGCCCGCAAACAGGGAAAGGCACTGAAGCTTTCTTT. It codes for CASSPQTGKGTEAFF.

This clonotype turned up a few times. This chain uses TRBV29-1 with TRBJ2-7; no reliable D call. Per the germline V gene, CDR1 is SQVTM and CDR2 is ANQGSEA. The CDR3 totals 12 residues. Trimming cost V 4 bases and J 10 bases, with 17 bases left between them. The CDR3 region has the DNA TGCAGCGTTGCCCTCGACGGGTTGGTACAGTACTTC. Its protein is CSVALDGLVQYF.

This clonotype appeared many times. The V call is TRBV10-1, the J call TRBJ2-1, with D unclear. Deletions cut 6 bases from V and 2 bases from J, with 8 bases between. The CDR3 is 13 residues long. The V gene's germline CDR1 is WNHNN and CDR2 SYGVQD (reference sequence). The CDR3 is CASSPDAYNEQFF. The CDR3 coding sequence is TGCGCCAGCAGCCCAGATGCCTACAATGAGCAGTTCTTC.

In this sample, this clonotype turned up many times. CDR3 bases: TGTGCCAGCAGTCCATTTACAGGGGGAACTCAGCCCCAGCATTTT. This codes for CASSPFTGGTQPQHF. V and J are TRBV28 and TRBJ1-5; 8 nucleotides align to TRBD1. CDR3 length: 15 amino acids. Germline V gene lookup returns CDR1 MDHEN and CDR2 SYDVKM. The junction had 9 bases not matched to a gene; V was cut back by 5 bases and J by 6 bases.

This clonotype has ten or more counts. The rearrangement uses TRBV3-1 and TRBJ1-1, with no clear D. V dropped 3 bases and J dropped 0 bases, with 2 bases sitting between them. Germline V CDR1 and CDR2: LGHDT, YNNKEL (reference sequence). The CDR3 loop spans 12 amino acids. CDR3 in amino acids: CASSQVNTEAFF. For the CDR3, the DNA is TGTGCCAGCAGCCAGGTGAACACTGAAGCTTTCTTT.

There are many counts of this clonotype. The chain combines TRBV4-1 with TRBJ1-5; D not certain. CDR1 MGHRA and CDR2 YSYEKL come from the germline V gene. This CDR3 has 17 residues. V shed 4 bases and J shed 0 bases, with 16 bases lying between them. CDR3 amino acids: CASSRLMIGYSNQPQHF. CDR3 sequence (DNA): TGCGCCAGCAGCCGGCTAATGATAGGCTATAGCAATCAGCCCCAGCATTTT.